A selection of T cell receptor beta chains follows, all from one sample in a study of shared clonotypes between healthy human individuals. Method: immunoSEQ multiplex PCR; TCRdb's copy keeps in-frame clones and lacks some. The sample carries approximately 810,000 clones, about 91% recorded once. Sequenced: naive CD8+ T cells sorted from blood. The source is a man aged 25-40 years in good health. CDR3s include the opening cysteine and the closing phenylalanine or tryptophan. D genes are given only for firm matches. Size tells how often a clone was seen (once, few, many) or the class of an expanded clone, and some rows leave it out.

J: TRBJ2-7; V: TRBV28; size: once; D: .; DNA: TGTGCCAGCAGGCTAGCGCCCAACTCCTACGAGCAGTACTTC; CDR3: CASRLAPNSYEQYF
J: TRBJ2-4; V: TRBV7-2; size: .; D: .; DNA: TGTGCCAGCAGCTTAGATTGGGCAGAGGCCAAAAACATTCAGTACTTC; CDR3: CASSLDWAEAKNIQYF
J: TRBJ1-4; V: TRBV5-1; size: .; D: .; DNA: TGCGCCAGCAGCTTGGGTACAGTCTTTCAAGGAAAACTGTTTTTT; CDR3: CASSLGTVFQGKLFF
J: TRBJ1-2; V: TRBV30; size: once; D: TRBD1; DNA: TGTGCCTGGAGTGTAGGGGGACAGGGAAGCGGCTACACCTTC; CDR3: CAWSVGGQGSGYTF
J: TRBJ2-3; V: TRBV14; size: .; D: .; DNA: TGTGCCAGCGGGGAGACTAGTACTACGCAGTATTTT; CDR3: CASGETSTTQYF
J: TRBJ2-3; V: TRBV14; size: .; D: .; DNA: TGTGCCAGCAGCCAAGATCTTAGGGGACTCACAGATACGCAGTATTTT; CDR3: CASSQDLRGLTDTQYF
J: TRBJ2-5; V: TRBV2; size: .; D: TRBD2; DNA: TGTGCCAGCAGTGACGAACTAGCGGGAGGGGAAGAAGAGACCCAGTACTTC; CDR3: CASSDELAGGEEETQYF
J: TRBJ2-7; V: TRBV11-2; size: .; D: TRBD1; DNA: TGTGCCAGCAGCTTTCGACAGGGGTCCTACGAGCAGTACTTC; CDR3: CASSFRQGSYEQYF
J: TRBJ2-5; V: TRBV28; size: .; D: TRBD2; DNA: TGTGCCAGCAGTCCCTGCGTACACGGACTAGTATTGGAGACCCAGTACTTC; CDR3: CASSPCVHGLVLETQYF
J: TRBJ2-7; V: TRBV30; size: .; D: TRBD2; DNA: TGTGCCTGGAGTGTACTCGGGCCTCTAGCGGGCCCCCGAATAGGCTACGAGCAGTACTTC; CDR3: CAWSVLGPLAGPRIGYEQYF
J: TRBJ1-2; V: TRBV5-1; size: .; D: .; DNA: TGCGCCAGCAGCTTAACAGGGCTGGGGGACTATGGCTACACCTTC; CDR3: CASSLTGLGDYGYTF
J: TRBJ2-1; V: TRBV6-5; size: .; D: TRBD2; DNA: TGTGCCAGCCAGGCGGGAGGGCCAGATGAGCAGTTCTTC; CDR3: CASQAGGPDEQFF
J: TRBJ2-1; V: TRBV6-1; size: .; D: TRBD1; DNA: TGTGCCAGCAGTGGGGGAATCCTAGGGACAGGACTTAATGAGCAGTTCTTC; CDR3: CASSGGILGTGLNEQFF
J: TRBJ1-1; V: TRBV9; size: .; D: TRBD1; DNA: TGTGCCAGCAGCCGCCGGGACAGGGGCACTGAAGCTTTCTTT; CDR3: CASSRRDRGTEAFF
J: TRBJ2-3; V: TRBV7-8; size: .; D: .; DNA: TGTGCCAGCAGCTTAGAACGCTCTAGCACAGATACGCAGTATTTT; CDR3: CASSLERSSTDTQYF
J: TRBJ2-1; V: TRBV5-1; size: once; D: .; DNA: TGCGCCAGCAGCAGATACAATGAGCAGTTCTTC; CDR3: CASSRYNEQFF
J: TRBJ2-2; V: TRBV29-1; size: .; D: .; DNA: TGCAGCGGAGGAAGTCCGAACACCGGGGAGCTGTTTTTT; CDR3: CSGGSPNTGELFF
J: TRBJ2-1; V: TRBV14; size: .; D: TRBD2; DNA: TGTGCCAGTCGTCTAGCGGGAGTGAGGTATGAGCAGTTCTTC; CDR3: CASRLAGVRYEQFF
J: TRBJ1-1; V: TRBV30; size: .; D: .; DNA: TGTGCCTGGAGTGTACCCCCCGAAGGGACTGAAGCTTTCTTT; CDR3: CAWSVPPEGTEAFF
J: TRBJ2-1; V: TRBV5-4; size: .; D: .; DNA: TGTGCCAGCACCGACAGGGAGAGGGCCGGGAGTGAGCAGTTCTTC; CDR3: CASTDRERAGSEQFF
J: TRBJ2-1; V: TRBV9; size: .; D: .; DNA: TGTGCCAGCAGCGTAAGTGGTGAGCAGTTCTTC; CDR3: CASSVSGEQFF
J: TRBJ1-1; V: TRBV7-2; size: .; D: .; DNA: TGTGCCAGCAGCTTGTGGGACACTTCTTTCATGAACACTGAAGCTTTCTTT; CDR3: CASSLWDTSFMNTEAFF
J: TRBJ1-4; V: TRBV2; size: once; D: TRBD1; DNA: TGTGCCAGCAAAGGGACAGGGGGCAATGAAAAACTGTTTTTT; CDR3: CASKGTGGNEKLFF
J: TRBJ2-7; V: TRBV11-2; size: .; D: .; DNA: TGTGCCAGCAGCTTTCCATCTAGCGAGACCTCCTACGAGCAGTACTTC; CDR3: CASSFPSSETSYEQYF
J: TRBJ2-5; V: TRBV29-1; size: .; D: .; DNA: TGCAGCGTTGAAGATTCGGTCTCCCCCCAAGAGACCCAGTACTTC; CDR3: CSVEDSVSPQETQYF
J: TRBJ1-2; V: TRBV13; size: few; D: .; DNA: TGTGCCAGCAGCCTCTCTCCTCCAGTCTATGGCTACACCTTC; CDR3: CASSLSPPVYGYTF
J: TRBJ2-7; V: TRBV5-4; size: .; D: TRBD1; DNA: TGTGCCAGCAGCTTGGGGGGACAGGGGAACTACGAGCAGTACTTC; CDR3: CASSLGGQGNYEQYF
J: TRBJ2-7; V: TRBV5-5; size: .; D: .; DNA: TGTGCCAGCAGCAAGACCTACGAGCAGTACTTC; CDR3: CASSKTYEQYF
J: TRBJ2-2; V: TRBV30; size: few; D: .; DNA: TGTGCCTGGACAGGGAACACCGGGGAGCTGTTTTTT; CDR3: CAWTGNTGELFF
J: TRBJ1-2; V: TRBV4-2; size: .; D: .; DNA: TGTGCCAGCAGCCGCCGTGGGGCTAACTATGGCTACACCTTC; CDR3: CASSRRGANYGYTF
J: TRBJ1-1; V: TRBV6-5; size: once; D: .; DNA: TGTGCCAGCAGTTTAACAGGGTTTGGGAACACTGAAGCTTTCTTT; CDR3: CASSLTGFGNTEAFF
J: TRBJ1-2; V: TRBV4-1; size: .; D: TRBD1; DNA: TGCGCCAGCAGCCAAGCGACAGGGGGCTATGGCTACACCTTC; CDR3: CASSQATGGYGYTF
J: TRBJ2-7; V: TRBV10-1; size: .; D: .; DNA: TGCGCCAGCGCACCGGGACGGGTCTACGAGCAGTACTTC; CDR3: CASAPGRVYEQYF
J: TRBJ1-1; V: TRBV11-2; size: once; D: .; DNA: TGTGCCAGCAGCTTACTCACTCCGAGGGTGGCCTTCATGAACACTGAAGCTTTCTTT; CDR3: CASSLLTPRVAFMNTEAFF
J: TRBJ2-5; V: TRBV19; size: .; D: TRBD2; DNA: TGTGCCAGTAGCGAAGCGGGGAGAGGGGAGACCCAGTACTTC; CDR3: CASSEAGRGETQYF
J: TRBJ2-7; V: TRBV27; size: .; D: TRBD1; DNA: TGTGCCAGCAGTTACCGGGACAGGGTCTCCTACGAGCAGTACTTC; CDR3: CASSYRDRVSYEQYF
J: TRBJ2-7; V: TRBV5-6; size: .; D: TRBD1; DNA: TGTGCCAGCAGCTTTGGGACAGGGTCCTACGAGCAGTACTTC; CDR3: CASSFGTGSYEQYF
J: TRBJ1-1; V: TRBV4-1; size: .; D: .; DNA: TGCGCCAGCAGCCAAGGGGGACGGGGCCTGGGTCTTGAAGCTTTCTTT; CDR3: CASSQGGRGLGLEAFF
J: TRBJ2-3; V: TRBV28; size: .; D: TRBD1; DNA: TGTGCCAGCAGTTTCGCGGGGACAGGATCAGATACGCAGTATTTT; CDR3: CASSFAGTGSDTQYF
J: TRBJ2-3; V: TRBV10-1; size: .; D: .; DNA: TGCGCCAGCAGTGAGTCGAGACATGCAGATACGCAGTATTTT; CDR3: CASSESRHADTQYF
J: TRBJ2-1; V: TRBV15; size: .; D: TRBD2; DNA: TGTGCCACCAGCAGATCCGGGACTAGCGTCAATGAGCAGTTCTTC; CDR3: CATSRSGTSVNEQFF
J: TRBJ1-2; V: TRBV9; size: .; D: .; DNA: TGTGCCAGCAGCCGCCTGGATGGCTACACCTTC; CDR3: CASSRLDGYTF
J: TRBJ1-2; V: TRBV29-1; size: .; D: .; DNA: TGCAGCGTGGGGATGGGCCTCGGGGTCTATGGCTACACCTTC; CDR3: CSVGMGLGVYGYTF
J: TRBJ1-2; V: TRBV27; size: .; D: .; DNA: TGTGCCAGCAGTTTAGGAAGGAGAGCTAACTATGGCTACACCTTC; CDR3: CASSLGRRANYGYTF
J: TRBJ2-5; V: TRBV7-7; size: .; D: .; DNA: TGTGCTAGCAGTCTAGGGGACGAGACCCAGTACTTC; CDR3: CASSLGDETQYF